This TCR beta chain was identified during a study of CD8 T cells in ankylosing spondylitis. General study findings and limits: Ankylosing spondylitis blood seemed to carry a telltale TCR beta motif made of several highly homologous variants. As for the disease-linked clones, they showed a CD8+ phenotype and occurred at relatively low frequencies in peripheral blood.

CDR3 size: 16 residues. V was pared by 2 bases and J by 1 base, with 8 bases of the junction left unmatched. Germline CDR1 SGHKS, CDR2 YYEKEE (reference sequence). This clonotype was observed a handful of times. Its target is unknown. Construction of TCR beta libraries was performed using quantitative 5'-RACE with molecular barcodes. TCRdb used MiXCR to reprocess the 5' RACE reads, holding one entry per CDR3 protein. In the table there are 650,000 to 800,000 distinct CDR3 sequences, around 17% of which are singletons. The clonotype comes from a male donor with ankylosing spondylitis. The V call is TRBV5-5, the J call TRBJ2-7, with 8 bases fitting TRBD1. The sequenced sample consisted of blood, either unsorted or a sorted T cell fraction (not recorded which). This chain's CDR3 is CASSFQITGGSYEQYF. The DNA for the CDR3 is TGTGCCAGCAGCTTCCAAATTACAGGGGGATCCTACGAGCAGTACTTC.